The TCR beta chain under discussion was sequenced for a study of OX40 agonist ivuxolimab in advanced cancers. Study conclusions and caveats: Clones of CD4+ and CD8+ blood T cells grew by week 6 at doses of 0.1 to 3.0 mg/kg. Not determined was the antigen specificity of the expanded peripheral T cells.

In this sample, this clone turned up once. Its matching antigen is unknown. TCRdb's table, derived via immunoSEQ multiplex PCR, lists solely in-frame clones and lacks some. The sample consists of about 49,000 clones, about 85% of them appearing once. V was clipped by 5 bases and J by 0 bases, with 10 bases between them. This CDR3 comprises 14 residues. In germline, CDR1 is SGHAT, CDR2 FQNNGV. The chain uses TRBV11-2 and TRBJ1-1; D unresolved. The source was CD4+ or CD8+ T cells sorted from blood, collected in a trial of the OX40 agonist ivuxolimab. This receptor was taken from an adult with an advanced solid tumor such as melanoma, head and neck, liver or kidney cancer. In DNA form, the CDR3 reads TGTGCCAGCAGCCCACCGATCATGAACACTGAAGCTTTCTTT. Translating it yields CASSPPIMNTEAFF.